Below are 8 T cell receptor beta chains sequenced from a single sample in a study of T cell responses to AZD1222 COVID-19 vaccine. Profiled with immunoSEQ multiplex PCR; TCRdb holds only in-frame clones, not every one. Of about 110,000 clones in the sample, roughly 87% were seen once. The sequences come from peripheral blood, collected on day 0 of AZD1222 vaccination. All receptors come from an adult in good health.

The chain combines TRBV25-1 with TRBJ1-3; no clear D. CDR1 is MGHDK, CDR2 SYGVNS, per germline. This CDR3 contains 15 residues. Trimming removed 3 bases at V and 4 bases at J, with 13 bases between. In DNA form, the CDR3 reads TGTGCCAGCAGTGATCCCACGCAGGACGGAAACACCATATATTTT. It yields the protein CASSDPTQDGNTIYF. Looking up the rest from reference TRBV25-1 and TRBJ1-3 gives the full variable domain: EADIYQTPRYLVIGTGKKITLECSQTMGHDKMYWYQQDPGMELHLIHYSYGVNSTEKGDLSSESTVSRIRTEHFPLTLESARPSHTSQYLCASSDPTQDGNTIYFGEGSWLTVV.

The V call is TRBV6-1, the J call TRBJ2-1; D not certain. The CDR3 has 13 residues. Trimming took 2 bases from V and 5 from J, leaving 7 bases between them. In germline, CDR1 is MNHNS, CDR2 SASEGT. In nucleotides, the CDR3 is TGTGCCAGCAGTGAATACAGTAACAATGAGCAGTTCTTC. It encodes CASSEYSNNEQFF.

This sequence joins TRBV19 and TRBJ2-2, with D maybe TRBD2 (5 bases). Trimming took off 6 bases at V and 0 bases at J, with 11 bases between the two ends. CDR1 LNHDA and CDR2 SQIVND come from the germline V gene (reference sequence). This CDR3 is built from 15 residues. Here the CDR3 reads CASRRATPNTGELFF. CDR3 in DNA: TGTGCCAGTAGGAGGGCAACTCCGAACACCGGGGAGCTGTTTTTT. Supplemented by reference TRBV19 and TRBJ2-2, the full variable domain reads DGGITQSPKYLFRKEGQNVTLSCEQNLNHDAMYWYRQDPGQGLRLIYYSQIVNDFQKGDIAEGYSVSREKKESFPLTVTSAQKNPTAFYLCASRRATPNTGELFFGEGSRLTVL.

CDR3 sequence reads: CASSASGRWDEQFF. DNA for the CDR3: TGTGCCAGCAGTGCTAGCGGGAGGTGGGATGAGCAGTTCTTC. V and J are TRBV28 and TRBJ2-1; 11 bases agree with TRBD2. The V gene end was trimmed by 5 bases and the J gene end by 8 bases; junction bases not matched to a gene: 5. Germline V gene lookup returns CDR1 MDHEN and CDR2 SYDVKM. This CDR3 comprises 14 residues.

The chain carries TRBV11-3 and TRBJ2-3, with 8 bases matching TRBD2. Per germline, CDR1 SGHNT and CDR2 YENEEA. The CDR3 sequence is 14 residues long. V lost 4 bases to trimming and J lost 3 bases; unmatched junction nucleotides: 3. The CDR3 nucleotides read TGTGCCAGCAGCTGGAGCGGGAGTACAGATACGCAGTATTTT. Translating gives CASSWSGSTDTQYF.

This clone has just a few counts. This sequence joins TRBV30 and TRBJ2-1; 7 bases align to TRBD2. Germline CDR1 is GTSNPN and CDR2 is SVGIG (reference sequence). The J segment lost 0 bases and the V segment lost 6 bases, leaving 5 bases of the junction unmatched. CDR3 length: 14 residues. CDR3 region: CACSGWSSYNEQFF. The CDR3 DNA is TGTGCCTGTAGCGGGTGGAGCTCCTACAATGAGCAGTTCTTC. Combining the CDR3 with reference TRBV30 and TRBJ2-1 gives the whole variable domain SQTIHQWPATLVQPVGSPLSLECTVEGTSNPNLYWYRQAAGRGLQLLFYSVGIGQISSEVPQNLSASRPQDRQFILSSKKLLLSDSGFYLCACSGWSSYNEQFFGPGTRLTVL.

The V gene is TRBV2, the J gene TRBJ2-7; 12 bases are a match to TRBD2. The CDR3 runs 15 residues. The V and J ends lost 1 base and 6 bases, in that order; junction bases with no gene match: 4. Looked up from germline, CDR1 is SNHLY and CDR2 is FYNNEI. CDR3 sequence: CASSEVRGLAGEQYF. The CDR3 region has the DNA TGTGCCAGCAGTGAAGTCAGGGGACTAGCGGGCGAGCAGTACTTC. Full variable domain (missing parts from reference TRBV2 and TRBJ2-7): EPEVTQTPSHQVTQMGQEVILRCVPISNHLYFYWYRQILGQKVEFLVSFYNNEISEKSEIFDDQFSVERPDGSNFTLKIRSTKLEDSAMYFCASSEVRGLAGEQYFGPGTRLTVT.

The rearrangement uses TRBV30 and TRBJ1-3, with TRBD1 identical over 7 bases. The germline CDR1 and CDR2 sequences are GTSNPN and SVGIG (reference sequence). This CDR3 spans 13 amino acids. J was trimmed by 5 bases and V by 3 bases; bases with no gene match: 4. DNA of the CDR3: TGTGCCTGGAGGACAGGGCTACGAAACACCATATATTTT. Its translation is CAWRTGLRNTIYF.